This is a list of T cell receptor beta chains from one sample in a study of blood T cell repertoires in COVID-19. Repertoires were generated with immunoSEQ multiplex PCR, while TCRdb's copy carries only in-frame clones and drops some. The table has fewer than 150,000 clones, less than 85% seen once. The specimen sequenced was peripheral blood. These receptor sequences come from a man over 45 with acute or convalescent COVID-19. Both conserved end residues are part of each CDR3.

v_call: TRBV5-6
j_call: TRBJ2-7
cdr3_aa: CASSFAPGYEQYF

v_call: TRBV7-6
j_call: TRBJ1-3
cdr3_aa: CASSSRQGVGNTIYF

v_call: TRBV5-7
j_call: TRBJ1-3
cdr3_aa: CASSLQGPTSGNTIYF

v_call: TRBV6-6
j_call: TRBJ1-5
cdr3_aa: CASSTGTGNQPQHF

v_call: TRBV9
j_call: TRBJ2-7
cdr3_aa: CASSSRDKHFSYEQYF

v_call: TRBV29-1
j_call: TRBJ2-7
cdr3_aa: CSVLSPTGRGPYEQYF

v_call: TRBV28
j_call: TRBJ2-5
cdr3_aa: CASSLSSGERTQYF

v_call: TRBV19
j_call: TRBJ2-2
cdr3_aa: CASSEGDWDTGELFF

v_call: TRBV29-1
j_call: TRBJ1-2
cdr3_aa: CSVETGSNYGYTF

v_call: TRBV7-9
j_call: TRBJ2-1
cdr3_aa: CASSRGLAGPYNEQFF

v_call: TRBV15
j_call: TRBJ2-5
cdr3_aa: CATSLKETQYF

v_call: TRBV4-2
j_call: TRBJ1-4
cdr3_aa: CASSQGLGGDEKLFF

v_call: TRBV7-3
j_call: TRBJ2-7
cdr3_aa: CASSPYESTYEQYF

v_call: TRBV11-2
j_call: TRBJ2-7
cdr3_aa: CASRAVHEQYF

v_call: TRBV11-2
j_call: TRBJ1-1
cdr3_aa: CASSLSTANTEAFF

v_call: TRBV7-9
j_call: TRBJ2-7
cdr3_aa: CASSYRDRGNDEQYF

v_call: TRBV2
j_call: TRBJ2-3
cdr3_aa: CASSEGLAGATFTDTQYF

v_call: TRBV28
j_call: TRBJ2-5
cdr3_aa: CASSSTSVWGETQYF

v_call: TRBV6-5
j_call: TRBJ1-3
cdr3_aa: CASSQITGNTIYF

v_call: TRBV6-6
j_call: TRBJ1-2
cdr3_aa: CASSQRFGTSGGYTF

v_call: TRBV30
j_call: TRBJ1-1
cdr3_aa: CAWRGQGNTEAFF

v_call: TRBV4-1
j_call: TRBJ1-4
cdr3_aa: CASSQGWGGGSVTNEKLFF

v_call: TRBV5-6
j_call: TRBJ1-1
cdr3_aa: CASSFRGRGTEAFF

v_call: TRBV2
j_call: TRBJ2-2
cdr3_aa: CASKQGAGTGELFF

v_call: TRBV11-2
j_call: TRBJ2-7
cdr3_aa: CASSLAGTAPYEQYF

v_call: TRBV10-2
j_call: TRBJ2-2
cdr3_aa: CASSEGRDRGTGELFF

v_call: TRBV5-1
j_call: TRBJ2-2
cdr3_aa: CASSWTIGDTGELFF

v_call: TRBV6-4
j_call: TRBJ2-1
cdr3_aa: CASSDTRQGANEQFF

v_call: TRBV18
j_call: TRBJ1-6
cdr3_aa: CASSPKTGGAGSPLHF

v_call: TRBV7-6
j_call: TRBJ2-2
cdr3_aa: CASVILAGGPGVGELFF

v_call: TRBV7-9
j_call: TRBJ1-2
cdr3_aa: CASSLGGDRVLYGYTF

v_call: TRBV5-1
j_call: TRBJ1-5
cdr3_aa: CASSPGTPNQPQHF

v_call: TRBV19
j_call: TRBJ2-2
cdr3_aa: CASSLQGSLTGELFF

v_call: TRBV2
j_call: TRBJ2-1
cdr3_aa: CASSSPGLVHEQFF

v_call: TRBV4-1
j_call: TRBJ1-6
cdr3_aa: CASQKLGANSPLHF

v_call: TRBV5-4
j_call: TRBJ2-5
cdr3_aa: CASSQDSATQETQYF

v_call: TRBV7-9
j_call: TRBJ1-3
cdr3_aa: CASSPQTGPPQGTIYF

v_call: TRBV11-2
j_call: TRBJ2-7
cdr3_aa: CASSLDGGSPYEQYF

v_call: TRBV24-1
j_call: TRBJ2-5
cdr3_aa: CATSASLEREERETQYF

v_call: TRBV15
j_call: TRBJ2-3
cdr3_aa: CATSRAGSTDTQYF

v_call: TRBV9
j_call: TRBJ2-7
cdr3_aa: CASSANRDRGTYEQYF

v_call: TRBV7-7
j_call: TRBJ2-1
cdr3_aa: CASSLASPIVTSGTHNEQFF

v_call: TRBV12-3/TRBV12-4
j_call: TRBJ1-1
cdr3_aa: CASSYQAGRAFF

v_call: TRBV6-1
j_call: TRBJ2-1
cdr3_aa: CASSELAGVSNEQFF

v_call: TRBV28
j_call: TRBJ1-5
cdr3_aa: CASSPTQINQPQHF